In this sample, the clone carrying this T cell receptor (beta chain) turned up a few times. Construction of TCR beta libraries was performed using quantitative 5'-RACE with molecular barcodes. In TCRdb, the 5' RACE reads were re-called with MiXCR into one record per CDR3 protein. The table records some 130,000 distinct CDR3 sequences, roughly 8.8% of them present only once. This sample is drawn from a study of CD8 T cells in ankylosing spondylitis. Trimming removed 0 bases at V and 0 bases at J, with 8 bases between. This CDR3 is built from 15 residues. Germline CDR1 and CDR2: LNHNV and YYDKDF (reference sequence).

This sequence was found in a male donor with ankylosing spondylitis. The source material was synovial fluid, either unsorted or a sorted T cell fraction (not recorded which). This chain connects TRBV15 to TRBJ2-5; D ambiguous. The CDR3 spells CATSRDTVYQETQYF. CDR3 bases: TGTGCCACCAGCAGAGATACGGTCTACCAAGAGACCCAGTACTTC.